Listed below are T cell receptor beta chains from one sample, sequenced in a study of cytomegalovirus exposure and HLA in healthy donors. Only in-frame clones appear in the TCRdb table, and some are missing; sequencing was by immunoSEQ multiplex PCR. The sample has about 180,000 clones, 84% seen once; the top ten hold 0.95% to 1.5%. What was sequenced was PBMCs. All receptors come from a girl aged 2-15 years in good health and CMV-seropositive. Each CDR3 is given with its conserved first and last residue. Fields, in order: D gene, J gene, V gene, clone size, CDR3 length, CDR3 DNA, CDR3 protein. A D gene is named only where the DNA matches it firmly. Clone size, where shown, is once, few, many, or a class for clones that have expanded.

TRBD1 TRBJ1-1 TRBV19 few 12 TGTGCCAGTAGTCTTAGACAGGGTGAAGCTTTCTTT CASSLRQGEAFF
. TRBJ2-1 TRBV6-5 . 15 TGTGCCAGCAGTTACCAGGGTAGCTCCTACAATGAGCAGTTCTTC CASSYQGSSYNEQFF
. TRBJ2-3 TRBV5-4 . 16 TGTGCCAGCAGCTTGTTTTGGGGCGGGGGCACAGATACGCAGTATTTT CASSLFWGGGTDTQYF
. TRBJ1-2 TRBV5-1 few 15 TGCGCCAGCAGCTTGGACCAGGTAATGGACTATGGCTACACCTTC CASSLDQVMDYGYTF
TRBD2 TRBJ2-7 TRBV7-9 . 14 TGTGCCAGCAGCTTCACTAGCGACTCCTACGAGCAGTACTTC CASSFTSDSYEQYF
. TRBJ2-1 TRBV10-3 . 15 TGTGCCATCAGTAGTTTGGCTAGATCGCTCAATGAGCAGTTCTTC CAISSLARSLNEQFF
. TRBJ2-7 TRBV9 . 14 TGTGCCAGCAGCCCTAAGCGGAACTCCTACGAGCAGTACTTC CASSPKRNSYEQYF
TRBD1 TRBJ2-4 TRBV4-1 . 16 TGCGCCAGCAGCCAATTGACAGGGATCCCCAAAAACATTCAGTACTTC CASSQLTGIPKNIQYF
. TRBJ2-7 TRBV4-1 once 14 TGCGCCAGCAGCCAAGCGGGATTCTCCTACGAGCAGTACTTC CASSQAGFSYEQYF
TRBD1 TRBJ2-7 TRBV9 . 14 TGTGCCAGCAGCGTAAGGACAGGGACGGGAGAGCAGTACTTC CASSVRTGTGEQYF
. TRBJ1-2 TRBV6-5 . 15 TGTGCCAGCAGCAACGGACAGTATTCTAACTATGGCTACACCTTC CASSNGQYSNYGYTF
TRBD2 TRBJ2-7 TRBV19 . 15 TGTGCCAGTAGCGGAATAGCGGGTCTAGCCTACGAGCAGTACTTC CASSGIAGLAYEQYF
. TRBJ2-3 TRBV9 . 18 TGTGCCAGCAGCGTCGATCCCCGGACTGGACGGGGGACAGATACGCAGTATTTT CASSVDPRTGRGTDTQYF
. TRBJ1-2 TRBV2 . 16 TGTGCCAGCAGACCACCTCTAAATTCAGGGTGGGGTGGCTACACCTTC CASRPPLNSGWGGYTF
. TRBJ2-3 TRBV28 . 16 TGTGCCAGCAGCGTAGCCGTGGCGGGTACTGGAGGTACGCAGTATTTT CASSVAVAGTGGTQYF
TRBD1 TRBJ2-7 TRBV25-1 . 15 TGTGCCAGCAGTCCAACGACAGGGAAGTTTTTTGAGCAGTACTTC CASSPTTGKFFEQYF